Following are 2 T cell receptor beta chains from one sample sequenced in a study of blood T cell repertoires in COVID-19. Libraries were prepared by immunoSEQ multiplex PCR; TCRdb keeps only in-frame clonotypes and omits some of them. This sample has 250,000 to 400,000 clones, with 85% to 90% found just once. The specimen sequenced was peripheral blood. The source is a woman aged 25 to 45 with COVID-19, enrolled during active disease.

The chain links TRBV28 to TRBJ2-3; 7 positions match TRBD1. CDR1 MDHEN and CDR2 SYDVKM come from the germline V gene. After removal of 2 bases from V and 4 bases from J, the junction contained 3 bases not matched to a gene. The CDR3 is 14 amino acids. This CDR3 is CASSLLTGADTQYF. The CDR3, as DNA: TGTGCCAGCAGTTTACTAACAGGGGCAGATACGCAGTATTTT. Using reference TRBV28 and TRBJ2-3 for the parts outside the CDR3, the full variable domain is DVKVTQSSRYLVKRTGEKVFLECVQDMDHENMFWYRQDPGLGLRLIYFSYDVKMKEKGDIPEGYSVSREKKERFSLILESASTNQTSMYLCASSLLTGADTQYFGPGTRLTVL.

The gene calls are TRBV30 and TRBJ1-4; 9 bases match TRBD1. V gave up 2 bases and J gave up 7 bases; unmatched junction bases: 8. CDR1 is GTSNPN, CDR2 SVGIG, per germline (reference sequence). This CDR3 has 15 residues. The CDR3 DNA reads TGTGCCTGGAGTTCCCATGGACAGGGGACTGAAAAACTGTTTTTT. The encoded protein is CAWSSHGQGTEKLFF.